Following are 23 T cell receptor beta chains from one sample sequenced in a study of OX40 agonist ivuxolimab in advanced cancers. Produced via immunoSEQ multiplex PCR; TCRdb's table is partial and in-frame only. The table records 55,000 to 65,000 clones, roughly 84% of them present only once. The sequenced sample was CD4+ or CD8+ T cells sorted from blood, obtained in a trial of the OX40 agonist ivuxolimab. These receptor sequences come from an adult with an advanced solid tumor such as melanoma, head and neck, liver or kidney cancer.

The rearrangement joins TRBV18 to TRBJ2-3; unclear D gene. Germline V gene sequence: CDR1 KGHSH, CDR2 LQKENI. The V gene lost 0 bases and the J gene lost 0 bases, with 13 bases spanning the gap. CDR3 length: 17 residues. The CDR3 protein is CASSPPSTPISTDTQYF. The CDR3 DNA reads as TGTGCCAGCTCACCACCCTCGACCCCTATAAGCACAGATACGCAGTATTTT.

The chain uses TRBV9 and TRBJ2-1; the D is unclear. The germline V and J ends were trimmed by 0 bases and 10 bases, with 14 bases remaining between them. Germline V lookup: CDR1 SGDLS, CDR2 YYNGEE. This CDR3 spans 14 amino acids. CDR3 sequence reads: CASSVANSLDEQFF. CDR3 DNA sequence: TGTGCCAGCAGCGTAGCTAATAGTTTGGACGAGCAGTTCTTC.

This rearrangement joins TRBV6-1 to TRBJ1-5, with D perhaps TRBD1 (5 bases). This CDR3 region has 17 residues. The V end lost 3 bases, the J end lost 2 bases, and 17 bases lay between the germline ends. CDR1 is MNHNS, CDR2 SASEGT, per germline. The CDR3 reads CASSDPVGRLGNQPQHF. CDR3 bases: TGTGCCAGCAGTGACCCCGTGGGGCGACTCGGCAATCAGCCCCAGCATTTT.

The chain combines TRBV6-1 with TRBJ2-1; 15 positions agree with TRBD2. CDR3 size: 18 residues. Germline lookup yields CDR1 MNHNS and CDR2 SASEGT. V shed 0 bases and J 3 bases; nucleotides not matched to a gene: 3. This CDR3 is CASSEARTSGGGYNEQFF. The CDR3 coding sequence is TGTGCCAGCAGTGAAGCTAGGACTAGCGGGGGGGGCTACAATGAGCAGTTCTTC.

This chain links TRBV2 with TRBJ2-3; 9 bases match TRBD1. Germline CDR1 SNHLY, CDR2 FYNNEI. Unmatched junction bases numbered 7, after V lost 8 bases and J lost 4 bases. The CDR3 length is 14 residues. The CDR3: CASAGTGKADTQYF. CDR3 DNA: TGTGCCAGCGCCGGGACAGGGAAGGCAGATACGCAGTATTTT.

The rearrangement joins TRBV7-2 to TRBJ2-2, with TRBD2 matching over 12 bases. CDR1 SGHTA and CDR2 FQGNSA come from the germline V gene. The CDR3 contains 17 residues. Unmatched junction bases numbered 11, after V lost 5 bases and J lost 7 bases. The CDR3: CASSPPLAGGPSGELFF. The CDR3 DNA is TGTGCCAGCAGCCCACCCCTAGCGGGGGGGCCCAGCGGGGAGCTGTTTTTT.

The chain combines TRBV19 with TRBJ2-5; 7 bases are a match to TRBD1. This CDR3 has 13 residues. Germline V gene lookup returns CDR1 LNHDA and CDR2 SQIVND (reference sequence). After removal of 3 bases from V and 2 bases from J, the junction contained 0 bases not matched to a gene. The chain's CDR3 is CASSMGQQETQYF. As DNA, the CDR3 is TGTGCCAGTAGTATGGGACAGCAAGAGACCCAGTACTTC.

The chain joins TRBV7-2 to TRBJ2-5; D is tentatively TRBD1 or TRBD2 (5 bases each). CDR1 is SGHTA, CDR2 FQGNSA, per germline. This CDR3 comprises 17 residues. V was trimmed by 2 bases and J by 5 bases, leaving 21 bases between them. CDR3 coding DNA: TGTGCCAGCAGCTTAATTGGGGGTTCCGCTAGAAGGGAGACCCAGTACTTC. It specifies CASSLIGGSARRETQYF.

V and J are TRBV11-2 and TRBJ1-2; D gene unclear. Per germline, CDR1 SGHAT and CDR2 FQNNGV. Between the trimmed V and J ends, which lost 1 base and 4 bases, there was a span of 4 bases. This CDR3 has 12 residues. The CDR3 region is CASSLGSYGYTF. In nucleotides, the CDR3 is TGTGCCAGCAGCTTAGGGTCCTATGGCTACACCTTC.

The CDR3 sequence: CASSESQGNNSPLHF. Written as DNA, the CDR3 is TGTGCCAGCAGCGAGTCGCAGGGGAATAATTCACCCCTCCACTTT. The V gene is TRBV4-2, the J gene TRBJ1-6; D is possibly TRBD1 (6 bases). This CDR3 comprises 15 residues. Trimming stripped 5 bases from V and 5 bases from J, with 13 bases between. Germline lookup yields CDR1 LGHNA and CDR2 YNFKEQ.

The rearrangement links TRBV5-1 to TRBJ2-3; 7 positions match TRBD2. In germline, CDR1 is SGHRS, CDR2 YFSETQ. The CDR3 totals 14 residues. V lost 4 bases, J lost 4 bases, and 6 bases stayed unmatched. CDR3 loop: CASSLWTSADTQYF. The CDR3 DNA follows: TGCGCCAGCAGCCTATGGACTAGTGCAGATACGCAGTATTTT.

The chain recombines TRBV28 with TRBJ1-5, with 7 bases aligning to TRBD1. Germline values: CDR1 MDHEN, CDR2 SYDVKM. The CDR3 has 14 residues. The junction had 7 bases not matched to a gene; V was cut back by 11 bases and J by 0 bases. CDR3 nucleotide sequence: TGTGCCTCTAACAGGGGATATAGCAATCAGCCCCAGCATTTT. Translation: CASNRGYSNQPQHF.

The chain carries TRBV5-1 and TRBJ2-1; 11 nucleotides match TRBD1. With V trimmed by 3 bases and J by 5 bases, 7 bases remained unmatched. Germline V gives CDR1 SGHRS, CDR2 YFSETQ. The CDR3 totals 16 residues. CDR3 DNA: TGCGCCAGCAGCTCAGCTGGGACAGGGGGTCACAATGAGCAGTTCTTC. Translated: CASSSAGTGGHNEQFF.

The rearrangement joins TRBV7-8 to TRBJ2-1; the match to TRBD2 covers 7 bases. The V gene end was trimmed by 2 bases and the J gene end by 4 bases; junction bases not matched to a gene: 11. CDR3 length equals 17 residues. Germline CDR1 and CDR2: SGHVS and FQNEAQ. The chain's CDR3 is CASSLRLGRELYNEQFF. CDR3 nucleotide sequence: TGTGCCAGCAGCTTACGGTTGGGGCGGGAGCTGTACAATGAGCAGTTCTTC.

This CDR3 reads CASSENTYNEQFF. For the CDR3, the DNA is TGTGCCAGCAGTGAGAACACGTACAATGAGCAGTTCTTC. V is TRBV2 and J is TRBJ2-1; D unresolved. The CDR3 extends over 13 amino acids. V was cut by 3 bases and J by 4 bases, with 7 bases left in between. The germline CDR1 and CDR2 sequences are SNHLY and FYNNEI.

The chain uses TRBV18 and TRBJ2-2, with D possibly TRBD1 on 6 matching bases. This CDR3 has 15 amino acids. CDR1 is KGHSH, CDR2 LQKENI, per germline. The V and J ends lost 3 bases and 0 bases respectively, with 8 bases between them. The CDR3, as DNA: TGTGCCAGCTCACCGGACAGTCCGAACACCGGGGAGCTGTTTTTT. This gives the protein CASSPDSPNTGELFF.

The chain combines TRBV4-1 with TRBJ2-3; 8 bases align to TRBD1. Germline CDR1 reads MGHRA; CDR2 reads YSYEKL. This CDR3 has 16 residues. V shed 5 bases, J shed 1 base, and the junction held 8 bases outside the gene matches. The CDR3 DNA follows: TGCGCCAGCAGCTGGCTTCCGGGACAGGGCACAGATACGCAGTATTTT. Residues: CASSWLPGQGTDTQYF.

The chain is built from TRBV18 and TRBJ1-4; 9 positions agree with TRBD1. This CDR3 comprises 13 residues. V was pared by 3 bases and J by 11 bases, with 4 bases of the junction left unmatched. Germline lookup yields CDR1 KGHSH and CDR2 LQKENI. The CDR3 DNA reads as TGTGCCAGCTCACCGGACAGGGGAGATAAACTGTTTTTT. It codes for CASSPDRGDKLFF.

This rearrangement joins TRBV6-5 to TRBJ2-7, with D possibly matching TRBD1 (6 bases). V was clipped by 7 bases and J by 7 bases, with 11 bases between them. Germline V gene data show CDR1 as MNHEY and CDR2 as SVGAGI. The CDR3 is made up of 11 amino acids. The CDR3: CASIQQGEQYF. The CDR3 coding sequence is TGTGCCAGCATTCAGCAGGGGGAGCAGTACTTC.

The rearrangement links TRBV28 to TRBJ2-5; 7 bases are shared with TRBD2. The CDR3 spans 14 residues. Germline V lookup: CDR1 MDHEN, CDR2 SYDVKM. The trim removed 5 bases at V and 2 bases at J, leaving 5 bases unmatched. DNA of the CDR3: TGTGCCAGCAGTCTCTCGGGGGGACAAGAGACCCAGTACTTC. It translates to CASSLSGGQETQYF.

This chain connects TRBV14 to TRBJ2-3; D is possibly TRBD2 (5 bases). CDR3 size: 14 residues. CDR1 is SGHDN and CDR2 is FVKESK in the germline V gene. V was pared by 7 bases and J by 0 bases, with 11 bases between. The CDR3 DNA sequence: TGTGCCAGCATGGCGGAGGCTAGCACAGATACGCAGTATTTT. Translated: CASMAEASTDTQYF. Filled out from reference TRBV14 and TRBJ2-3, the complete variable domain reads EAGVTQFPSHSVIEKGQTVTLRCDPISGHDNLYWYRRVMGKEIKFLLHFVKESKQDESGMPNNRFLAERTGGTYSTLKVQPAELEDSGVYFCASMAEASTDTQYFGPGTRLTVL.

The chain joins TRBV7-2 to TRBJ2-1, with TRBD2 matching 7 bases. The CDR3 loop spans 15 amino acids. The germline CDR1 and CDR2 sequences are SGHTA and FQGNSA. The junction had 3 bases not matched to a gene; V was cut back by 0 bases and J by 4 bases. Here the CDR3 reads CASSLALAVYNEQFF. The DNA of the CDR3 is TGTGCCAGCAGCTTAGCCCTAGCGGTGTACAATGAGCAGTTCTTC.

V gene TRBV10-3 combines with J gene TRBJ2-1; D is perhaps TRBD2 (6 bases). V was cut by 3 bases and J by 8 bases, with 14 bases left in between. Germline CDR1 and CDR2: ENHRY and SYGVKD. CDR3 size: 14 residues. The CDR3 DNA sequence: TGTGCCATCAGTGAAGGAGGGAGAGGGGATGAGCAGTTCTTC. Translated: CAISEGGRGDEQFF.